This TCR beta chain comes out of a study of PD-L1 blockade in urothelial cancer. Study-wide background: Males with urothelial cancer arising in the bladder constituted about 90% of the roughly 30 patients.

The CDR3 length is 15 residues. Germline-derived CDR1 and CDR2 are SGHAT and FQNNGV. Trimming stripped 2 bases from V and 2 bases from J, with 12 bases between. Only in-frame clones appear in the TCRdb table, and some are missing; sequencing was by immunoSEQ multiplex PCR. Among under 50,000 clones, 75% to 95% were seen once, and the ten largest hold under 9.5%. Source: PBMCs, taken around atezolizumab (anti-PD-L1) treatment. The sequence came from a man between 65 and 85 years old with urothelial cancer. The chain employs TRBV11-2 and TRBJ1-2; a possible D gene is TRBD1 (5 bases). The CDR3 DNA reads TGTGCCAGCAGCTTATGGGAGGGGTGGAACTATGGCTACACCTTC. Translation gives CASSLWEGWNYGYTF.